This TCR beta chain was recorded in a study of T-cell memory formation after mild COVID-19. The CDR3 sequence is 16 residues long. From germline, CDR1 is KGHDR and CDR2 SFDVKD. Trimming removed 5 bases from V and 7 bases from J; junction bases left unmatched: 9. MiXCR was run by TCRdb on the 5' RACE reads, yielding one entry per CDR3 protein. The data contain about 110,000 distinct CDR3 sequences, about 15% of them singletons. Note on this clonotype: Its antigen is currently unknown.

Study conclusions and caveats: Contracting CD4+ clones were located mainly in CM and EM, and CD8+ clones in EMRA.

The source is an adult woman who had mild COVID-19 (a few samples of this study predate the infection). Cell type and time point are not known. Sequencing was carried out using PBMCs or a T cell subset sorted from them (not recorded which). This sequence joins TRBV24-1 and TRBJ2-1, with 11 nucleotides matching TRBD2. In nucleotides, the CDR3 is TGTGCCACCAGTGGCCTTAGCGGGAGGGCCCCAAATGAGCAGTTCTTC. Its translation is CATSGLSGRAPNEQFF.